This TCR beta chain was obtained from a study of cytomegalovirus exposure and HLA in healthy donors (dated by TCRdb to 2016 to 2017). Notes on the research overall: In an earlier analysis of some 610 of the donors, 250 to 350 Gb of sequence data and 117 million unique TCR beta sequences from approximately 180 million T cells were reported. Rather than drawing on any new phenotypic data, the later analysis identified candidate immune exposures from TCR beta sequences and the way those sequences occurred across donors. To predict cytomegalovirus infection status, the study brought together high-throughput TCR immunosequencing, statistical association of individual TCRs with disease status, and machine learning. In addition to the first cohort of roughly 670 subjects, a separate validation cohort of approximately 130 different subjects was used. Around 330 gigabases of sequencing data and roughly 80 million unique TCR sequences made up an early release that covered some 640 HLA-typed donors. All discovery cohort repertoires had been generated on a single sequencing platform. Alongside the repertoire data, information on donor age, sex, ethnicity and CMV serostatus was compiled. The study used immunosequencing to profile the T cell repertoires of hundreds of subjects and linked those repertoires to cytomegalovirus serostatus. A later analysis re-analyzed previously published TCR beta repertoires from approximately 700 donors and added high-resolution HLA genotyping to study TCR occurrence patterns. On average, approximately 250,000 unique TCR beta nucleotide sequences were sequenced per donor among about 400 genotyped donors of the cohort, with about 17% of those sequences being non-productive. A later genetic analysis took genome-wide SNP genotypes for about 55% of the 666 donors and used that subset as a discovery cohort. Among the roughly 430 genotyped donors, around 79% belonged to the genetic ancestry cluster associated with self-reported Caucasian donors. The study was designed to test whether signatures of past pathogen exposure could be identified by cataloging public T cell receptors. Typing coverage varied by locus: roughly 620-640 donors for A, B, C, DRB1 and DQB1; roughly 520 for DQA1; nearly 610 for DPA1; fewer than 480 for DPB1. Class I and class II HLA loci were covered by the typing at four-digit resolution. An earlier analysis of some 500 of the donors applied high-throughput TCR beta sequencing to assess whether each TCR beta V gene segment acted as functional or pseudogenic. Because of strong linkage in the cohort, roughly five DR-DQ haplotypes were treated as single units for association and clustering. General findings and caveats noted by the study authors: A later analysis found that most CMV-associated TCR beta chains appeared HLA-restricted, with HLA associations seemingly driven largely by CMV exposure. Three of the identified cytomegalovirus-associated TCR beta chains were confirmed in vitro to be specific for cytomegalovirus antigens. In a later analysis, HLA-associated TCR beta chains were found to be more clonally expanded and to have lower generation probabilities than equally common non-associated chains. In a later analysis, several top co-occurrence clusters were reported to appear linked to parvovirus B19, influenza, CMV and Epstein-Barr virus. In both the original and validation cohorts, the classifier was reported to diagnose cytomegalovirus status with high specificity and sensitivity. A later analysis found that TCR association rates varied across HLA loci, with DRB1 alleles showing the most associated TCRs and HLA-C alleles the fewest. A cluster of highly shared sequence variants was judged likely to be a technical artifact of the sequencing pipeline. The presence/absence analyses assumed that sequencing depth was roughly uniform across donors, and that assumption may not be true. In a later genetic analysis, a missense DCLRE1C variant was associated with V-gene and J-gene trimming of TCR beta chains, and the association was replicated in an independent cohort. Because HLA typing was missing for some donors at each locus, association tests included only the typed subset. When HLA alleles, especially DR and DQ, strongly co-occurred, attributing TCR associations to individual alleles was difficult. The cohort was sequenced for TCR beta chains only, and without alpha or paired-chain data the features that could be detected were limited. An earlier analysis of approximately 600 of the donors showed that most TCR beta V segments appeared in productive rearrangements either about 87% or about 30% of the time, which broadly matched IMGT annotations. Because counts were too low, fewer than 20 rarely observed V segments, including chromosome 9 orphons, were excluded from the earlier analysis of roughly 580 of the donors. In a later analysis, 15,000 to 20,000 TCR beta sequences were associated with specific HLA alleles at a false discovery rate of 0.05. A later genetic analysis reported fewer N-insertions in productive TCRs among donors in an Asian-associated ancestry cluster than the approximately 670-donor mean. The only immune exposure information available for the cohort was CMV serostatus. It was suggested by the authors that the approach could potentially be generalized to other disease states and immunological phenotypes. A total of roughly 160 TCR beta chains were listed by the study as associated with cytomegalovirus. Most TCR sequences were observed very rarely across donors, whereas some public TCRs were present in many individuals. A further reported finding was that TCR beta sequences accurately predicted the HLA-A and HLA-B alleles for most subjects in the first cohort. Linkage disequilibrium might explain the correlated functional status among segregating V segments, but an unknown experimental factor could not be excluded.

The cohort was made up of around 720 healthy bone marrow donors. At the time of sampling, every cohort member was nominally healthy, though immune exposures that went unrecorded were likely present. The donor tested CMV seropositive and was one of the 289 seropositive cohort members. Each donor provided a peripheral blood sample, and peripheral blood mononuclear cells were used for TCR beta sequencing. The Qiagen DNeasy Blood Extraction Kit was used to extract genomic DNA from the blood cell samples. Receptors were amplified or captured by the immunoSEQ multiplex PCR assay. For the multiplex PCR, a mixture combining 60 forward primers for TCR Vbeta segments and 13 reverse primers for TCR Jbeta segments was used. Amplification of the CDR3 region of rearranged TCR beta genes was performed with a multiplex PCR assay on genomic DNA. The Illumina HiSeq System was used to sequence the amplified TCR beta libraries as 87-base-pair reads. Under the source paper's analysis protocol: In a later analysis, tens of millions of unique TCR beta chains were counted across the 500 to 850 repertoires, and around 10 million of these chains were shared by at least two donors. Raw reads were error-corrected and collapsed into unique sequences with a nearest-neighbor algorithm that merged closely related sequences to remove PCR and sequencing errors. Alignment of CDR3 sequences to IMGT reference sequences was used to assign V, D and J gene segments. Each retained sequence needed at least a six-nucleotide match to both a V gene segment and a J gene segment. A rearrangement was called productive if the CDR3 had no stop codons and remained in frame with V and J, and every other rearrangement was called non-productive. CDR3 was defined according to IMGT convention as the region running from the second conserved V-encoded cysteine to the conserved J-encoded phenylalanine. The earlier analysis of 450 to 750 of the donors excluded any sequence lacking an unambiguous match to a single V gene segment. In an earlier analysis of 587 of the donors, V segments were called functional above 56.7% productive rearrangements and were called segregating when the between-donor standard deviation exceeded 5%. A statistical classification framework was built to diagnose cytomegalovirus status from the catalog of TCR beta chain sequences. V and J gene assignment, in a later analysis, came from comparing TCR nucleotide sequences with IMGT/GENE-DB human TR gene sequences. Using the TCRdist pipeline, a later analysis assigned CDR3 sequences along with most-parsimonious VDJ recombination scenarios. In a later analysis, each TCR beta chain was defined by its CDR3 amino acid sequence together with its V-gene family, and reads lacking a unique V-gene family were excluded. As a way to deal with suspected cross-contamination and a sequencing artifact, a later analysis dropped approximately 590 nucleotide sequences that were highly shared and had low generation probability. A later analysis calculated a clonal expansion index for each public chain from normalized within-repertoire ranks of inferred template counts. In a later analysis, generation probabilities were computed with a VDJ recombination model fitted to out-of-frame rearrangements, and the resulting probabilities were checked against IGoR. In a later analysis, TCR-TCR, TCR-HLA and TCR-CMV co-occurrence was scored with hypergeometric tests, and a repertoire-size bias correction was applied to TCR pairs. False discovery rates were estimated in a later analysis by permuting HLA or CMV assignments 20 times. In a later analysis, co-occurring TCRs were grouped with DBSCAN, and TCRdist sequence similarity was added when clustering was performed within HLA-allele-positive subsets. For co-occurrence clustering, repertoires with fewer than 30,000 or more than 120,000 public chains were excluded, along with four or five repertoires with anomalous nucleotide sharing. Here the immuneACCESS table is served through TCRdb, limited to in-frame sequences with V and J called. Missing clones are a known gap in these copies; in checked studies unresolved V genes cover under half, and the rest lacks a known reason. That table gives V, J and clone size, and the DNA gave D and trimming. In all, the sample holds approximately 120,000 clones, and 75% to 90% of those were seen once. About 6.7% of the sample rests with the top ten.

Concerning this clone: Its target antigen remains unknown. Base quality data are lacking; no much larger clone is found one base away.

Material: PBMCs. This sequence originates from a woman in her twenties or thirties in good health and CMV-seropositive.

The CDR3 protein sequence reads: CASRGQLSYNEQFF. The bases read TGTGCCAGCAGGGGACAGCTTAGCTACAATGAGCAGTTCTTC. The chain was built from TRBV28 and TRBJ2-1; TRBD1 fits 7 bases in the junction. The CDR3 covers 14 residues, taking in both the cysteine and the phenylalanine. Of the read, only the CDR3 DNA is kept; its 42 bases are in frame from base 1. Reading the germline V gene gives CDR1 MDHEN and CDR2 SYDVKM. Here V drops 6 bases and J drops 3 bases, and the junction holds 5 bases not matched to any gene.